The rows below give T cell receptor beta chains drawn from one sample of a study of early T cells in non-severe SARS-CoV-2 infection. TCRdb re-derived calls from the 5' RACE reads in MiXCR, one entry per CDR3 protein. Seen here are around 26,000 distinct CDR3 sequences, 3.5% to 4.5% observed once, and the top ten hold 4.5% to 7%. Sequences were obtained from whole blood. The receptors stem from an adult who was a healthcare worker with PCR-confirmed SARS-CoV-2 infection or an uninfected control (not recorded which). Each CDR3 is given with its conserved first and last residue. A D gene is named only where the DNA matches it firmly. Clone size appears in some rows only: once, few, many, or a class for an expanded clone.

D	size	J	V	CDR3	DNA
-	many	TRBJ2-1	TRBV6-6	CASSSLEGYNEQFF	TGTGCCAGCAGTTCCCTCGAGGGGTACAATGAGCAGTTCTTC
-	many	TRBJ1-2	TRBV20-1	CSARATSGDYGYTF	TGCAGTGCTAGGGCCACCTCGGGTGACTATGGCTACACCTTC
TRBD2	many	TRBJ2-7	TRBV6-6	CASSRGLAHLNYEQYF	TGTGCCAGCAGTAGGGGACTAGCCCACCTGAACTACGAGCAGTACTTC
-	many	TRBJ2-7	TRBV27	CASSLFPGRYEQYF	TGTGCCAGCAGTTTGTTTCCGGGGAGGTACGAGCAGTACTTC
-	medium-sized	TRBJ1-2	TRBV20-1	CSVWDYGYTF	TGCAGTGTCTGGGATTATGGCTACACCTTC
-	many	TRBJ2-5	TRBV7-7	CASSFGGQETQYF	TGTGCCAGCAGCTTCGGGGGCCAAGAGACCCAGTACTTC
-	many	TRBJ2-6	TRBV11-2	CASSLAVGGSGANVLTF	TGTGCCAGCAGCTTAGCGGTCGGGGGCTCTGGGGCCAACGTCCTGACTTTC
TRBD1	many	TRBJ2-1	TRBV27	CASSLWDRGNNEQFF	TGTGCCAGCAGTTTATGGGACAGGGGTAACAATGAGCAGTTCTTC
TRBD1	many	TRBJ2-7	TRBV24-1	CATSDFNRGPYEQYF	TGTGCCACCAGTGATTTCAACAGGGGACCCTACGAGCAGTACTTC
-	many	TRBJ1-2	TRBV4-2	CASSRNQESHGYTF	TGTGCCAGCAGCCGCAATCAGGAGTCTCATGGCTACACCTTC
-	many	TRBJ2-6	TRBV29-1	CSVDSGANVLTF	TGCAGCGTTGACTCTGGGGCCAACGTCCTGACTTTC
TRBD2	medium-sized	TRBJ2-3	TRBV27	CASSLSGGATDTQYF	TGTGCCAGCAGCCTTAGCGGGGGAGCCACAGATACGCAGTATTTT
TRBD1	many	TRBJ2-1	TRBV18	CASSSSRGQGNEQFF	TGTGCCAGCTCATCCTCCAGGGGGCAGGGAAATGAGCAGTTCTTC
-	many	TRBJ1-1	TRBV12-3/TRBV12-4	CASSFGGAHTEAFF	TGTGCCAGCAGTTTTGGGGGGGCGCACACTGAAGCTTTCTTT
-	many	TRBJ2-7	TRBV5-1	CASSFGHGYEQYF	TGCGCCAGCAGTTTTGGTCACGGATACGAGCAGTACTTC
-	many	TRBJ1-5	TRBV3-1	CASSQGTGVNQPQHF	TGTGCCAGCAGCCAAGGGACGGGGGTAAATCAGCCCCAGCATTTT
-	-	TRBJ1-1	TRBV30	CAWSWDLDTEAFF	TGTGCCTGGAGTTGGGACCTCGACACTGAAGCTTTCTTT
TRBD1	few	TRBJ2-7	TRBV14	CASSQATGVGEQYF	TGTGCCAGCAGCCAAGCAACAGGGGTGGGCGAGCAGTACTTC
TRBD1	many	TRBJ1-2	TRBV5-5	CASSRAGGDGYTF	TGTGCCAGCAGCCGGGCAGGGGGCGATGGCTACACCTTC
-	many	TRBJ1-2	TRBV28	CASRTRRAGGYTF	TGTGCCAGCAGGACCAGGAGGGCGGGTGGCTACACCTTC
-	many	TRBJ2-3	TRBV7-3	CASSPGLGGRNTQYF	TGTGCCAGCAGCCCTGGACTGGGGGGCCGGAATACGCAGTATTTT
-	many	TRBJ2-5	TRBV6-5	CASSYHVQETQYF	TGTGCCAGCAGTTACCACGTACAAGAGACCCAGTACTTC
TRBD2	many	TRBJ2-3	TRBV7-3	CASSSLAGSGDTQYF	TGTGCCAGCAGCTCCCTAGCGGGGTCGGGGGATACGCAGTATTTT
TRBD1	few	TRBJ2-3	TRBV7-3	CASSQRQGGTDTQYF	TGTGCCAGCAGCCAACGACAGGGCGGCACAGATACGCAGTATTTT
-	many	TRBJ1-1	TRBV20-1	CSAEHSARNTEAFF	TGCAGTGCGGAGCATAGCGCAAGGAACACTGAAGCTTTCTTT
-	many	TRBJ2-2	TRBV6-6	CASSSRTSAGELFF	TGTGCCAGCAGTTCAAGGACGAGTGCCGGGGAGCTGTTTTTT
-	many	TRBJ1-5	TRBV7-8	CASSSQNSNQPQHF	TGTGCCAGCAGCTCCCAGAATAGCAATCAGCCCCAGCATTTT
TRBD2	many	TRBJ2-1	TRBV6-2/TRBV6-3	CASKFSGGNNEQFF	TGTGCCAGCAAATTTAGCGGGGGGAACAATGAGCAGTTCTTC
-	many	TRBJ2-3	TRBV7-8	CASSLVLSGTDTQYF	TGTGCCAGCAGCTTAGTCCTTAGCGGCACAGATACGCAGTATTTT
TRBD2	many	TRBJ2-3	TRBV3-1	CASTPSGGTHTQYF	TGTGCCAGCACCCCTAGCGGGGGGACACATACGCAGTATTTT
-	many	TRBJ2-1	TRBV27	CASSLGTVSYNEQFF	TGTGCCAGCAGTTTGGGGACTGTCTCCTACAATGAGCAGTTCTTC
TRBD1	many	TRBJ1-5	TRBV20-1	CSASARGFGNQPQHF	TGCAGTGCTAGTGCCAGGGGGTTTGGCAATCAGCCCCAGCATTTT
-	many	TRBJ2-3	TRBV30	CAWSASNTDTQYF	TGTGCCTGGAGTGCTTCTAACACAGATACGCAGTATTTT
-	many	TRBJ2-3	TRBV5-5	CASRRRDGNTDTQYF	TGTGCCAGCAGGCGCCGGGACGGCAACACAGATACGCAGTATTTT
TRBD1	many	TRBJ1-3	TRBV9	CASSGDRQSGNTIYF	TGTGCCAGCAGCGGGGACAGGCAATCTGGAAACACCATATATTTT
-	-	TRBJ1-2	TRBV25-1	CASSEQGDYGYTF	TGTGCCAGCAGTGAACAGGGAGACTATGGCTACACCTTC
-	-	TRBJ2-3	TRBV5-1	CASSLVSGKVIDTQYF	TGCGCCAGCAGCTTGGTGTCGGGGAAGGTGATAGATACGCAGTATTTT
-	many	TRBJ1-6	TRBV18	CASSRLLNRVADSPLHF	TGTGCCAGCTCACGCCTCCTTAACAGGGTCGCGGATTCACCCCTCCACTTT